In this sample, the clone carrying this TCR beta chain turned up once. The data originate from a study of OX40 agonist ivuxolimab in advanced cancers. Profiling relied on immunoSEQ multiplex PCR, and the TCRdb table lists in-frame clones only, not all of them. The table records about 16,000 clones, around 84% of them present only once. This CDR3 region has 14 residues. Germline-derived CDR1 and CDR2 are SGHRS and YFSETQ. Trimming shortened V by 0 bases and J by 12 bases, and 15 bases separated the two germline ends. The starting material was CD4+ or CD8+ T cells sorted from blood, obtained in a trial of the OX40 agonist ivuxolimab. This TCR was sampled from an adult with an advanced solid tumor such as melanoma, head and neck, liver or kidney cancer. This sequence joins TRBV5-1 and TRBJ1-4; D is possibly TRBD1 (5 bases). The CDR3 spells CASSLVGVLGELFF. In DNA, the CDR3 is TGCGCCAGCAGCTTGGTGGGGGTACTAGGAGAACTGTTTTTT.